The following is a T cell receptor beta chain sequence with its context. The antigen is unknown. PCR used 60 Vbeta primers and 13 Jbeta primers. Libraries were prepared by immunoSEQ multiplex PCR; TCRdb keeps only in-frame clonotypes and omits some of them. Of about 19,000 clones detected, about 84% appear once; the ten largest clones hold roughly 23%. This CDR3 region has 15 residues. V lost 2 bases to trimming and J lost 2 bases, with 13 bases between them. Germline V lookup: CDR1 MNHEY, CDR2 SMNVEV (reference sequence). These data originate in a study of cytomegalovirus exposure and HLA in healthy donors. The study's findings and limits: V- and J-gene trimming of TCR beta was linked (in a later analysis) to a missense DCLRE1C variant. Rates of TCR association differed by HLA locus in a later analysis, with DRB1 highest and HLA-C lowest.

Sequenced: PBMCs. The V and J genes are TRBV27 and TRBJ2-7; the D is unclear. This receptor was identified in a human donor in good health. The CDR3 coding sequence is TGTGCCAGCAGTTTAGTACAGAGCTCTACCTACGAGCAGTACTTC. Its translation is CASSLVQSSTYEQYF.